This TCR beta chain is drawn from a study of T and B cells in COVID-19 patients. Study summary: At median age approximately 31 years, recovered patients were younger than active-infection patients at about 70. In the active-infection cohort, about 90% of the roughly 20 patients had comorbidities linked to unfavorable COVID-19 outcome. Study-wide results and limits: At recovery TRB diversity and richness exceeded healthy donors, after highly clonal active COVID-19 repertoires.

TRB was amplified from roughly 250-500 ng of blood genomic DNA. Concerning this clonotype itself: Its target is not known.

BIOMED2 TRB-A/B primer pools were used in multiplex TRB PCR. TCRdb reprocessed the multiplex PCR reads via MiXCR and lists one record per CDR3 protein. In the table there are approximately 6,400 distinct CDR3 sequences, roughly 26% of which are singletons. Sequenced: blood. The TCR comes from a human donor with active COVID-19.

The DNA of the CDR3 is TGTGCCAGCAGCTTTGGACTAGCGGGGTCGGATACGCAGTATTTT. Translating gives CASSFGLAGSDTQYF. This chain uses TRBV12-3 or TRBV12-4 with TRBJ2-3, with 12 bases fitting TRBD2. V trimming: 6 bases; J trimming: 6 bases; junction bases outside the gene matches: 7. The CDR3 spans 15 residues.